The rows below give T cell receptor beta chains drawn from one sample of a study of cytomegalovirus exposure and HLA in healthy donors. TCRdb's table, derived via immunoSEQ multiplex PCR, lists solely in-frame clones and lacks some. The sample has some 200,000 clones, 76% seen once; the top ten hold 0.6% to 0.65%. Specimen: PBMCs. The receptors stem from a young man in good health and CMV-seronegative. The CDR3 runs from the conserved cysteine through the conserved F or W. D genes are given only for firm matches. A clone size is listed for some rows: how often the clone was seen (once, few, many), or a class if it is expanded.

.	TRBD2	TRBV30	TRBJ2-1	TGTGCCTGGAGTTCCCTAGCGGGAGGGCGCTCCTACAATGAGCAGTTCTTC	CAWSSLAGGRSYNEQFF
.	TRBD1	TRBV6-5	TRBJ2-2	TGTGCCAGCAGTTACCGACAGGGAAACACCGGGGAGCTGTTTTTT	CASSYRQGNTGELFF
few	.	TRBV1	TRBJ2-2	TGCACCAGCAGCCGGGCTAGCGGGCACACCGGGGAGCTGTTTTTT	CTSSRASGHTGELFF
.	TRBD1	TRBV18	TRBJ2-2	TGTGCCAGCTCCCCCGGACAGGGTAACACCGGGGAGCTGTTTTTT	CASSPGQGNTGELFF
.	.	TRBV28	TRBJ2-7	TGTGCCAGCAGCCCCAACGGGGACACCCTCTACGAGCAGTACTTC	CASSPNGDTLYEQYF
.	.	TRBV10-3	TRBJ1-1	TGTGCCATCACCCAGGGGAGAAACACTGAAGCTTTCTTT	CAITQGRNTEAFF
.	.	TRBV4-2	TRBJ2-7	TGTGCCAGCAGCCAAGATCAGATGGGAGCCGGGTACGAGCAGTACTTC	CASSQDQMGAGYEQYF
few	.	TRBV9	TRBJ1-1	TGTGCCAGCAGCCCGTCGACAGTGAACACTGAAGCTTTCTTT	CASSPSTVNTEAFF
.	TRBD1	TRBV5-6	TRBJ2-7	TGTGCCAGCAGCTCTTGGGACAGATACGAGCAGTACTTC	CASSSWDRYEQYF
.	TRBD1	TRBV2	TRBJ1-4	TGTGCCAGCAGCGGACAGGGGGGATATGAAAAACTGTTTTTT	CASSGQGGYEKLFF
.	.	TRBV7-9	TRBJ1-1	TGTTCCAGCAGACCGACACAGAACACTGAAGCTTTCTTT	CSSRPTQNTEAFF
.	.	TRBV10-3	TRBJ2-7	TGTGCCATCCGACCCCCGGACAACTCCTACGAGCAGTACTTC	CAIRPPDNSYEQYF
.	.	TRBV5-5	TRBJ2-2	TGTGCCAGCAGCTTGGGCTCAGTCGGGATTAGGGCCGGGGAGCTGTTTTTT	CASSLGSVGIRAGELFF
.	TRBD2	TRBV6-4	TRBJ2-3	TGTGCCAGCAGTGACTCTACTAGCGGACCCACAGATACGCAGTATTTT	CASSDSTSGPTDTQYF
.	.	TRBV19	TRBJ1-1	TGTGCCAGTAGCAAGCAGGGGAACACTGAAGCTTTCTTT	CASSKQGNTEAFF
few	.	TRBV2	TRBJ2-7	TGTGCCAGCAGCGAGACACAATCCGGACTAATCGGGCAGTACTTC	CASSETQSGLIGQYF
.	.	TRBV7-8	TRBJ1-5	TGTGCCAGCAGCTTAGTTTGGCAGAACAATCAGCCCCAGCATTTT	CASSLVWQNNQPQHF
.	.	TRBV7-8	TRBJ2-7	TGTGCCAGCAGCTCGCCCGGGACATCGTACTCCTACGAGCAGTACTTC	CASSSPGTSYSYEQYF
.	TRBD2	TRBV5-6	TRBJ2-1	TGTGCCAGCAGCCTATGGACTAGCGTGGCCTACAATGAGCAGTTCTTC	CASSLWTSVAYNEQFF
.	.	TRBV10-3	TRBJ2-1	TGTGCCATCAGTACCGGGACTGGCGATGAGCAGTTCTTC	CAISTGTGDEQFF
.	.	TRBV5-6	TRBJ1-5	TGTGCCAGCAGCACGGAAGGACAGTACAGTCAGCCCCAGCATTTT	CASSTEGQYSQPQHF
.	.	TRBV28	TRBJ2-6	TGTGCCAGCAGGGAGTTCCCTGGGGCCAACGTCCTGACTTTC	CASREFPGANVLTF
few	.	TRBV19	TRBJ2-7	TGTGCCAGTAGCCCACCGGGCGGGGCGGTCTACGAGCAGTACTTC	CASSPPGGAVYEQYF
.	TRBD2	TRBV5-1	TRBJ2-1	TGCGCCAGCAGCACTAGCGGGGGCCATCCCTACAATGAGCAGTTCTTC	CASSTSGGHPYNEQFF
.	TRBD2	TRBV7-8	TRBJ2-5	TGTGCCAGCAGCTCTGGGGCGGGAGGGCCAGGGACCCAGTACTTC	CASSSGAGGPGTQYF
.	TRBD1	TRBV6-1	TRBJ2-2	TGTGCCAGCAGCCCGGGACAGGAGAACACCGGGGAGCTGTTTTTT	CASSPGQENTGELFF
few	.	TRBV5-4	TRBJ1-2	TGTGCCAGCAGCTTTCCCGAGGGCCCTCCCTATGGCTACACCTTC	CASSFPEGPPYGYTF
once	TRBD2	TRBV10-3	TRBJ2-7	TGTGCCATCAGTGGTTCTAGCGGGACCACTAGGGTGCCCTACGAGCAGTACTTC	CAISGSSGTTRVPYEQYF
.	.	TRBV19	TRBJ2-5	TGTGCCAGTAGCCCGACAGGCGAAGAGACCCAGTACTTC	CASSPTGEETQYF
few	.	TRBV11-2	TRBJ2-7	TGTGCCAGCAGCCACCCAAGGGGCGAGCAGTACTTC	CASSHPRGEQYF
few	TRBD1	TRBV19	TRBJ2-3	TGTGCCAGTAGTAGGGACAGGGTTTTAGCAGATACGCAGTATTTT	CASSRDRVLADTQYF
.	.	TRBV5-6	TRBJ2-1	TGTGCCAGCAGCTTGGAAAGGGGGTCTTTGGGGAATGAGCAGTTCTTC	CASSLERGSLGNEQFF
once	TRBD2	TRBV7-3	TRBJ2-1	TGTGCCAGCAGCCCCCGATTGGGGGGGAGGGATGAGCAGTTCTTC	CASSPRLGGRDEQFF
.	TRBD2	TRBV5-1	TRBJ2-4	TGCGCCAGCAGCGGCGGGACTAGTCTCGCCAAAAACATTCAGTACTTC	CASSGGTSLAKNIQYF
.	.	TRBV5-4	TRBJ2-7	TGTGCCAGCAGCTTGTCTTCAACCTTCTCTCGGGAGCAGTACTTC	CASSLSSTFSREQYF
.	.	TRBV6-1	TRBJ1-1	TGTGCCAGCACTAACGGGGGGAACACTGAAGCTTTCTTT	CASTNGGNTEAFF
.	.	TRBV7-9	TRBJ2-2	TGTGCCAGCAGAGTAAAAGGGGGCACCGGGGAGCTGTTTTTT	CASRVKGGTGELFF
.	.	TRBV30	TRBJ1-5	TGTGCCTGGAGGGCGGGCACCGGTTATAGCAATCAGCCCCAGCATTTT	CAWRAGTGYSNQPQHF
once	TRBD2	TRBV5-1	TRBJ2-6	TGCGCCAGCAGCGGGGGGGGACGATGGAACTCTGGGGCCAACGTCCTGACTTTC	CASSGGGRWNSGANVLTF
.	TRBD2	TRBV4-1	TRBJ2-4	TGCGCCAGCAGCCAAGTTGGGAGGGGAACCAAAAACATTCAGTACTTC	CASSQVGRGTKNIQYF
.	TRBD2	TRBV18	TRBJ2-3	TGTGCCAGCCCACCCGCTAGCGGAACCACAGATACGCAGTATTTT	CASPPASGTTDTQYF
.	.	TRBV15	TRBJ2-5	TGTGCCACCAGCAGAGACCGTCGGGAGACCCAGTACTTC	CATSRDRRETQYF
.	TRBD1	TRBV2	TRBJ2-5	TGTGCCAGCAGGAGGGACAGGGGGCAGGAGACCCAGTACTTC	CASRRDRGQETQYF
.	.	TRBV9	TRBJ1-1	TGTGCCAGCAGCGTGGCCTTGAACACTGAAGCTTTCTTT	CASSVALNTEAFF